Below, one T cell receptor (beta chain) is given with its context. This CDR3 spans 15 amino acids. V shed 4 bases, J shed 3 bases, and the junction held 6 bases outside the gene matches. Germline V lookup: CDR1 MRHNA, CDR2 SNTAGT. Measured with immunoSEQ multiplex PCR; TCRdb has only the in-frame clones, and not every one. The sample consists of hundreds of thousands of clones, approximately 87% of them appearing once. The sample originates from a study of shared T cell receptors in the human thymus. The same data also went into a second study, on human thymus T cells. That work states: It was healthy Finnish infants having corrective surgery for congenital heart defects who were the donors. The thymus was resected at corrective cardiac surgery. Across thymic and blood repertoires, the usage of V and J genes appeared to be biased.

Sequencing was done on a sample of thymocytes. This clonotype was sampled from a boy younger than two with a congenital heart defect. The V gene is TRBV6-4, the J gene TRBJ2-1; 7 bases fit TRBD2. The CDR3 coding sequence is TGTGCCAGCAGTGCTACGGGGACTATCTACAATGAGCAGTTCTTC. Translated, it gives CASSATGTIYNEQFF.